A single sample is the source of the 19 T cell receptor beta chains below, sequenced in a study of T cell repertoires in aging, cancer and after chemotherapy. Multiplex touch-down PCR with TRB-A/B primers amplified rearranged V-D-J TRB sequences. A single record per CDR3 protein comes from TCRdb applying MiXCR to the multiplex PCR reads. The repertoire includes more than 800 distinct CDR3 sequences, 20% to 30% of them detected once, and 35% to 45% sits in the top ten. Peripheral blood genomic DNA, not sorted cells or RNA, was the template. Sample: blood. The receptors shown here come from a human donor with a blood cancer.

Judged by abundance, this clonotype is medium-sized. V is TRBV11-2 and J is TRBJ2-7, with 7 bases identical to TRBD1. The CDR3 length is 15 residues. With V trimmed by 0 bases and J by 0 bases, 2 bases remained unmatched. CDR1 and CDR2 (germline): SGHAT, FQNNGV. The CDR3 DNA reads TGTGCCAGCAGCTTAGATCCAGGGGGCTCCTACGAGCAGTACTTC. This gives the protein CASSLDPGGSYEQYF.

Judged by abundance, this clonotype is large. CDR3 protein: CASSFGGGGYGYTF. The CDR3 bases are TGTGCCAGCAGTTTTGGAGGGGGTGGCTATGGCTACACCTTC. The chain is built from TRBV6-5 and TRBJ1-2, with a tentative D call TRBD1 (6 bases). Germline V lookup: CDR1 MNHEY, CDR2 SVGAGI. This CDR3 has 14 amino acids. The V gene lost 4 bases and the J gene lost 4 bases, with 13 bases spanning the gap.

By sample share, this clonotype is medium-sized (0.01 to 0.1%). The genes are TRBV27 and TRBJ1-2; D perhaps matches TRBD1 (6 bases). The CDR3 loop spans 13 amino acids. Germline V gives CDR1 MNHEY, CDR2 SMNVEV (reference sequence). V lost 6 bases, J lost 3 bases, and 11 bases lay in between. The CDR3 DNA sequence: TGTGCCAGCAGACCAGGACAGCACTATGGCTACACCTTC. Its translation is CASRPGQHYGYTF.

By proportion, this clonotype is medium-sized. The chain employs TRBV12-3 or TRBV12-4 and TRBJ1-4, with TRBD1 matching 7 bases. The CDR3 totals 14 residues. After removal of 2 bases from V and 7 bases from J, the junction contained 4 bases not matched to a gene. The CDR3 region is CASSLRQGGEKLFF. Written as DNA, the CDR3 is TGTGCCAGCAGTTTAAGACAGGGAGGTGAAAAACTGTTTTTT.

Sample share makes this clonotype large. The chain couples TRBV11-1 to TRBJ2-5; 9 nucleotides align to TRBD2. V trimming: 6 bases; J trimming: 0 bases; junction bases outside the gene matches: 5. The germline V gene has CDR1 SGHAT and CDR2 FQDESV (reference sequence). The CDR3 totals 15 residues. For the CDR3, the DNA is TGTGCCAGCAGTTCTCTAGCGGGGCACCAAGAGACCCAGTACTTC. It translates to CASSSLAGHQETQYF.

This clonotype is judged large. This chain links TRBV18 with TRBJ2-1; D gene ambiguous. Germline V CDR1 and CDR2: KGHSH, LQKENI. Deletions cut 1 base from V and 7 bases from J, with 11 bases between. The CDR3 spans 14 residues. In nucleotides, the CDR3 is TGTGCCAGCTCACCACTGGCATCTCGGAATGAGCAGTTCTTC. Residues: CASSPLASRNEQFF.

This clonotype is large by share. This chain joins TRBV6-1 and TRBJ2-4; 7 bases fit TRBD1. Germline-derived CDR1 and CDR2 are MNHNS and SASEGT. This CDR3 is 14 amino acids long. Unmatched junction bases numbered 12, after V lost 7 bases and J lost 9 bases. The chain's CDR3 is CASNAKVTGFIQYF. CDR3 DNA: TGTGCCAGCAACGCCAAAGTGACAGGGTTCATTCAGTACTTC.

This clonotype is medium-sized. The chain is built from TRBV24-1 and TRBJ2-1; 7 bases line up with TRBD2. V was pared by 9 bases and J by 6 bases, with 4 bases of the junction left unmatched. Germline values: CDR1 KGHDR, CDR2 SFDVKD. The CDR3 is made up of 12 amino acids. The CDR3 reads CATGTILNEQFF. The DNA for the CDR3 is TGTGCCACCGGGACTATTCTCAATGAGCAGTTCTTC.

The CDR3 protein is CASSIDTYGYTF. The DNA for the CDR3 is TGTGCCAGTAGTATCGACACGTATGGCTACACCTTC. This chain connects TRBV19 to TRBJ1-2; D remains unclear. Germline CDR1 reads LNHDA; CDR2 reads SQIVND (reference sequence). There are 12 residues in the CDR3. V dropped 3 bases and J dropped 5 bases, with 7 bases sitting between them.

This clonotype is medium-sized by share. The V call is TRBV7-2, the J call TRBJ2-2; weak D call: TRBD1 (5 bases). Per the germline V gene, CDR1 is SGHTA and CDR2 is FQGNSA. V was pared by 4 bases and J by 1 base, with 10 bases between. The CDR3 consists of 15 residues. CDR3: CASSSQGVNTGELFF. DNA of the CDR3: TGTGCCAGCAGCTCTCAAGGGGTGAACACCGGGGAGCTGTTTTTT. The full variable domain, its missing parts supplied by reference TRBV7-2 and TRBJ2-2, is GAGVSQSPSNKVTEKGKDVELRCDPISGHTALYWYRQSLGQGLEFLIYFQGNSAPDKSGLPSDRFSAERTGGSVSTLTIQRTQQEDSAVYLCASSSQGVNTGELFFGEGSRLTVL.

CDR3 sequence: CAWGRWGYGYTF. The CDR3 DNA follows: TGTGCCTGGGGCAGGTGGGGGTATGGCTACACCTTC. V gene TRBV30 combines with J gene TRBJ1-2, with D possibly TRBD1 on 5 matching bases. Germline V gene data show CDR1 as GTSNPN and CDR2 as SVGIG (reference sequence). The CDR3 spans 12 residues. Trimming removed 5 bases at V and 5 bases at J, with 12 bases between. Supplemented by reference TRBV30 and TRBJ1-2, the full variable domain reads SQTIHQWPATLVQPVGSPLSLECTVEGTSNPNLYWYRQAAGRGLQLLFYSVGIGQISSEVPQNLSASRPQDRQFILSSKKLLLSDSGFYLCAWGRWGYGYTFGSGTRLTVV.

Within the sample, this clonotype is medium-sized (0.01 to 0.1%). The V and J genes are TRBV6-1 and TRBJ1-2; D is undetermined. The CDR3 is made up of 11 amino acids. CDR1 MNHNS and CDR2 SASEGT come from the germline V gene. V was clipped by 8 bases and J by 0 bases, with 4 bases between them. CDR3 residues: CASRANYGYTF. The CDR3 coding sequence is TGTGCCAGCCGGGCTAACTATGGCTACACCTTC.

A few counts support this clonotype. The chain employs TRBV20-1 and TRBJ1-4; no definite D call. The CDR3 covers 15 residues. CDR1 and CDR2 from the germline V gene are DFQATT and SNEGSKA (reference sequence). V lost 0 bases to trimming and J lost 0 bases, with 8 bases between them. CDR3 region: CSARDVGATNEKLFF. DNA of the CDR3: TGCAGTGCTAGAGATGTGGGAGCAACTAATGAAAAACTGTTTTTT.

This clonotype rates as medium-sized. The rearrangement uses TRBV12-3 or TRBV12-4 and TRBJ2-2; TRBD2 matches 7 bases. This CDR3 has 18 residues. With V trimmed by 2 bases and J by 0 bases, 9 bases remained unmatched. This CDR3 reads CASSLIPPGLSNTGELFF. The DNA for the CDR3 is TGTGCCAGCAGTTTAATCCCTCCGGGACTATCGAACACCGGGGAGCTGTTTTTT.

Comments on this clonotype: A much bigger clone sits one base away, suggesting this may be a read error. The V call is TRBV20-1, the J call TRBJ2-5; D not resolved. V gave up 4 bases and J gave up 1 base, with 7 bases separating them. The CDR3 is made up of 12 amino acids. The V gene's germline CDR1 is DFQATT and CDR2 SNEGSKA (reference sequence). The CDR3 DNA is TGCAGTGCTAAAGACCGCCAAGAGACCCAGTACTTC. Translation: CSAKDRQETQYF.

This clonotype is labeled large (0.1 to 1%). The chain links TRBV30 to TRBJ2-7; 9 nucleotides agree with TRBD2. The CDR3 totals 14 residues. Germline trimming cut 1 base from V and 1 base from J; bases unmatched to any gene: 2. The germline V gene has CDR1 GTSNPN and CDR2 SVGIG (reference sequence). The CDR3 bases are TGTGCCTGGAGTGACAGCGGGAGGTCCTACGAGCAGTACTTC. It specifies CAWSDSGRSYEQYF. The full variable domain, its missing parts supplied by reference TRBV30 and TRBJ2-7, is SQTIHQWPATLVQPVGSPLSLECTVEGTSNPNLYWYRQAAGRGLQLLFYSVGIGQISSEVPQNLSASRPQDRQFILSSKKLLLSDSGFYLCAWSDSGRSYEQYFGPGTRLTVT.

This clonotype has only one observation. The chain recombines TRBV4-2 with TRBJ1-3; 9 positions agree with TRBD1. The germline V gene has CDR1 LGHNA and CDR2 YNFKEQ. CDR3 size: 16 residues. With V trimmed by 1 base and J by 3 bases, 4 bases remained unmatched. The CDR3 DNA follows: TGTGCCAGCAGCCAAGGGCGGGGACAGGGTGGAAACACCATATATTTT. Amino acid sequence: CASSQGRGQGGNTIYF.

This clonotype is large in the sample. The CDR3 loop is CASSRVIGGLFSKNEQFF. The CDR3 DNA reads as TGTGCCAGCAGCCGGGTAATCGGCGGGCTTTTTTCAAAGAATGAGCAGTTCTTC. This chain joins TRBV7-9 and TRBJ2-1; possibly TRBD2 for D (5 bases). Per germline, CDR1 SEHNR and CDR2 FQNEAQ (reference sequence). The CDR3 runs to 18 residues. The V end was cut by 5 bases, the J end by 7 bases, with 27 bases between.

On this clonotype itself: This sequence may be a read error, since a much larger clone differs from it by one base. The gene calls are TRBV28 and TRBJ2-3, with 7 bases identical to TRBD2. The CDR3 is 15 amino acids. Losses at the gene ends were 4 bases for V and 6 bases for J; bases not matched to a gene: 10. The germline V gene has CDR1 MDHEN and CDR2 SYDVKM. This CDR3 reads CASSSQGSGIDTQYF. CDR3 nucleotides: TGTGCCAGCAGTTCCCAGGGAAGCGGGATTGATACGCAGTATTTT.